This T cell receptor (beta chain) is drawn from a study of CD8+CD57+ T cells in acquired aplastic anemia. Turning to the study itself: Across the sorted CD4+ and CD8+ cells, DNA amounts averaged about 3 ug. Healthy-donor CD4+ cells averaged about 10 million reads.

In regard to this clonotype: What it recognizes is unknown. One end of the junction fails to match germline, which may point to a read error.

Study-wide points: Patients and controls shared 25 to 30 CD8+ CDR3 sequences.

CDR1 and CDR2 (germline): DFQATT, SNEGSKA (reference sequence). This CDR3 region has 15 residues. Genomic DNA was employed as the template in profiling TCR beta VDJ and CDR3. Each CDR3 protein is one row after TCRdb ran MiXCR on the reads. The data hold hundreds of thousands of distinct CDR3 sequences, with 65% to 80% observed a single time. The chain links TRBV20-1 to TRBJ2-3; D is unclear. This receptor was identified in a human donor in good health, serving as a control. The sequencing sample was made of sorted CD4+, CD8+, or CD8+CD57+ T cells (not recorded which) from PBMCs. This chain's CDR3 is CSGRSGLTMRDTQYF. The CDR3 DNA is TGCAGTGGTAGATCTGGGCTCACGATGCGAGATACGCAGTATTTT.